The 18 T cell receptor beta chains below come from one sample, sequenced in a study of shared clonotypes between healthy human individuals. Data came from immunoSEQ multiplex PCR; TCRdb stores just in-frame clones and leaves some out. Counted here are millions of clones, around 95% occurring once; the ten biggest clones make up 0.13%. The sample taken for sequencing was naive CD4+ T cells sorted from blood. Subset defined: CD45RA+ positively selected. The receptors were sampled from a man between 18 and 35 years old in good health.

This chain uses TRBV6-5 with TRBJ1-2; D perhaps matches TRBD1 (5 bases). The V end was cut by 8 bases, the J end by 2 bases, with 15 bases between. This CDR3 spans 14 amino acids. Germline V gene sequence: CDR1 MNHEY, CDR2 SVGAGI. The DNA for the CDR3 is TGTGCCAGCGTTGGGGCTGGAGAGAACTATGGCTACACCTTC. The encoded protein is CASVGAGENYGYTF.

V and J are TRBV6-6 and TRBJ1-4; 10 bases line up with TRBD1. CDR1 is MNHNY and CDR2 is SVGAGI in the germline V gene (reference sequence). J lost 8 bases, V lost 6 bases, and 3 bases had no gene match. This CDR3 contains 13 residues. The CDR3 bases are TGTGCCAGCAGGCGACAGGGGGCAGAAAAACTGTTTTTT. It translates to CASRRQGAEKLFF.

The sample holds one count of this clone. The gene calls are TRBV19 and TRBJ2-7, with 10 nucleotides matching TRBD1. V lost 5 bases and J lost 3; bases outside the gene matches: 4. This CDR3 is 14 amino acids long. Germline V gene lookup returns CDR1 LNHDA and CDR2 SQIVND (reference sequence). CDR3 bases: TGTGCCAGTAGTGGGACAGGGGAACTCTACGAGCAGTACTTC. Its protein product is CASSGTGELYEQYF.

The chain recombines TRBV10-3 with TRBJ1-3; 7 nucleotides agree with TRBD1. The CDR3 is made up of 14 amino acids. V gave up 10 bases and J gave up 0 bases; unmatched junction bases: 6. From germline, CDR1 is ENHRY and CDR2 SYGVKD. The DNA of the CDR3 is TGTGCCACCAGGGGGGGCCGCTCTGGAAACACCATATATTTT. Translation: CATRGGRSGNTIYF.

The chain links TRBV18 to TRBJ2-5; tentatively, D is TRBD1 (6 bases). CDR1 KGHSH and CDR2 LQKENI come from the germline V gene. The CDR3 extends over 16 amino acids. The V and J ends lost 6 bases and 1 base respectively, with 18 bases between them. The CDR3 spells CASSLITGYGQETQYF. In nucleotides, the CDR3 is TGTGCCAGCTCCCTTATAACAGGGTACGGCCAAGAGACCCAGTACTTC. The entire variable domain, with the rest obtained from reference TRBV18 and TRBJ2-5, is as follows: NAGVMQNPRHLVRRRGQEARLRCSPMKGHSHVYWYRQLPEEGLKFMVYLQKENIIDESGMPKERFSAEFPKEGPSILRIQQVVRGDSAAYFCASSLITGYGQETQYFGPGTRLLVL.

The chain has TRBV11-2 and TRBJ2-5; 10 bases map to TRBD2. The V segment lost 5 bases and the J segment 7 bases; nucleotides outside the gene matches: 19. Germline assignment: CDR1 SGHAT and CDR2 FQNNGV. CDR3 length: 18 residues. The CDR3 reads CASSPPLVSGGSPGTQYF. The DNA of the CDR3 is TGTGCCAGCAGCCCACCCCTGGTTAGCGGGGGGTCCCCTGGGACCCAGTACTTC.

CDR3 sequence reads: CTSSQVPGKETQYF. The CDR3 nucleotides are TGCACCAGCAGCCAAGTTCCCGGTAAAGAGACCCAGTACTTC. The chain employs TRBV1 and TRBJ2-5; the table's D call of TRBD2 was not tested on the DNA. TRBV1 is flagged as a pseudogene. There are 14 residues in the CDR3.

This chain connects TRBV11-2 to TRBJ1-6; the D gene is possibly TRBD1 (5 bases). The CDR3 is 15 residues long. Looked up from germline, CDR1 is SGHAT and CDR2 is FQNNGV. With 3 bases removed from V and 2 bases from J, the gap between germline ends came to 8 bases. The CDR3 sequence: CASSLRGTYNSPLHF. DNA of the CDR3: TGTGCCAGCAGCTTGCGGGGGACCTATAATTCACCCCTCCACTTT.

V and J are TRBV6-5 and TRBJ2-7; D perhaps matches TRBD2 (5 bases). With 5 bases removed from V and 0 bases from J, the gap between germline ends came to 8 bases. The germline gives CDR1 MNHEY, CDR2 SVGAGI. This CDR3 is 13 amino acids long. This CDR3 is CASSPGISYEQYF. In DNA, the CDR3 is TGTGCCAGCAGTCCGGGGATCTCCTACGAGCAGTACTTC.

This chain links TRBV19 with TRBJ1-1, with 7 bases identical to TRBD1. V was pared by 6 bases and J by 2 bases, with 9 bases of the junction left unmatched. Germline V CDR1 and CDR2: LNHDA, SQIVND (reference sequence). This CDR3 has 15 residues. The CDR3 nucleotides read TGTGCCAGTAGCGACCCGGGACAGCACAACACTGAAGCTTTCTTT. Amino acids: CASSDPGQHNTEAFF.

This chain connects TRBV19 to TRBJ2-7; tentatively, D is TRBD1 (6 bases). Trimming cost V 5 bases and J 1 base, with 9 bases left between them. This CDR3 is 13 amino acids long. From germline, CDR1 is LNHDA and CDR2 SQIVND (reference sequence). In DNA, the CDR3 is TGTGCCAGTAGTGACAGGAATTCCTACGAGCAGTACTTC. This translates into CASSDRNSYEQYF.

The genes are TRBV11-3 and TRBJ2-5; 11 bases match TRBD2. This CDR3 region has 17 residues. Germline CDR1 reads SGHNT; CDR2 reads YENEEA. The ends lost 1 base at V and 1 base at J; junction bases unmatched: 5. As DNA, the CDR3 is TGTGCCAGCAGCTTAGGCCAGACTAGCGGGGTCCAAGAGACCCAGTACTTC. Protein product: CASSLGQTSGVQETQYF.

This clone was found once. The chain is built from TRBV5-1 and TRBJ2-2; D not resolved. This CDR3 contains 14 residues. V dropped 7 bases and J dropped 6 bases, with 16 bases sitting between them. CDR1 and CDR2 from the germline V gene are SGHRS and YFSETQ. This CDR3 is CASGFGGSSGELFF. The CDR3 DNA follows: TGCGCCAGCGGGTTCGGCGGCTCTTCCGGGGAGCTGTTTTTT.

The chain employs TRBV27 and TRBJ2-7, with D unclear. CDR3 length: 16 residues. The germline V and J ends were trimmed by 3 bases and 6 bases, with 21 bases remaining between them. Per germline, CDR1 MNHEY and CDR2 SMNVEV (reference sequence). Here the CDR3 DNA reads TGTGCCAGCAGTTTGGAAAGACTTAGCCCTTTGGCCGAGCAGTACTTC. Translation gives CASSLERLSPLAEQYF.

The rearrangement uses TRBV11-2 and TRBJ2-7, with D perhaps TRBD2 (6 bases). The germline CDR1 and CDR2 sequences are SGHAT and FQNNGV. The CDR3 has 15 residues. V lost 5 bases and J lost 2, with 16 bases in between. The CDR3 here is CASSLGTDVPYEQYF. As DNA, the CDR3 is TGTGCCAGCAGCCTAGGGACTGACGTCCCCTACGAGCAGTACTTC.

The chain links TRBV5-1 to TRBJ2-7; 11 bases align to TRBD1. Germline CDR1 is SGHRS and CDR2 is YFSETQ. V dropped 4 bases and J dropped 6; count of bases not matched to a gene: 6. This CDR3 has 14 amino acids. Here the CDR3 reads CASSPGQGGGEQYF. CDR3 nucleotide sequence: TGCGCCAGCAGCCCGGGACAGGGGGGCGGCGAGCAGTACTTC.

The chain recombines TRBV6-5 with TRBJ1-2; D gene ambiguous. CDR1 MNHEY and CDR2 SVGAGI come from the germline V gene. The CDR3 is 11 amino acids. With 10 bases removed from V and 4 bases from J, the gap between germline ends came to 10 bases. The CDR3 is CANSGLYGYTF. In DNA, the CDR3 is TGTGCCAACTCAGGCCTCTATGGCTACACCTTC.

The V gene is TRBV14, the J gene TRBJ1-1, with D perhaps matching TRBD1 (5 bases). The germline V and J ends were trimmed by 2 bases and 5 bases, with 12 bases remaining between them. This CDR3 spans 14 amino acids. CDR1 and CDR2 (germline): SGHDN, FVKESK. The CDR3, as DNA: TGTGCCAGCAGCCAAAATCTGGGGCTTACTGAAGCTTTCTTT. Residues: CASSQNLGLTEAFF.